A single sample gave rise to the 20 T cell receptor beta chains below, sequenced in a study of T cells in tumors after PD-1 blockade. Sequencing was performed with immunoSEQ multiplex PCR; in TCRdb, only in-frame clones are kept and a portion is missing. Of about 60,000 clones listed, around 74% are singletons. Sample: PBMCs, taken after anti-PD-1 treatment. The receptors stem from a human donor with basal cell carcinoma.

The chain has TRBV7-2 and TRBJ2-6; the D gene is possibly TRBD1 (5 bases). The CDR3 consists of 14 residues. The V gene lost 5 bases and the J gene lost 3 bases, with 8 bases spanning the gap. The germline CDR1 and CDR2 sequences are SGHTA and FQGNSA. Here the CDR3 reads CASSPGYGANVLTF. For the CDR3, the DNA is TGTGCCAGCAGCCCAGGGTATGGGGCCAACGTCCTGACTTTC.

The V and J genes are TRBV19 and TRBJ2-1; TRBD1 matches 9 bases. Germline-derived CDR1 and CDR2 are LNHDA and SQIVND (reference sequence). V was clipped by 9 bases and J by 8 bases; unmatched bases: 8. The CDR3 runs to 13 residues. DNA for the CDR3: TGTGCCAGCCGGGACAGGGCCACGGATGAGCAGTTCTTC. Its protein is CASRDRATDEQFF.

The rearrangement uses TRBV20-1 and TRBJ2-3; 8 bases are shared with TRBD2. V lost 3 bases and J lost 1; bases outside the gene matches: 9. The CDR3 is 16 residues long. CDR1 is DFQATT, CDR2 SNEGSKA, per germline (reference sequence). The CDR3 nucleotides are TGCAGTGCTAGTGGCGGGGCGGGGGGCCGCACAGATACGCAGTATTTT. Protein sequence: CSASGGAGGRTDTQYF.

The V gene is TRBV4-1, the J gene TRBJ2-1; perhaps D is TRBD1 or TRBD2 (5 bases each). CDR1 MGHRA and CDR2 YSYEKL come from the germline V gene. V lost 2 bases, J lost 2 bases, and 19 bases lay in between. The CDR3 extends over 18 amino acids. The CDR3 sequence: CASSQSARDVRTYNEQFF. For the CDR3, the DNA is TGCGCCAGCAGCCAATCAGCTCGGGACGTTCGCACCTACAATGAGCAGTTCTTC.

This CDR3 is CASSWAGYYGYTF. For the CDR3, the DNA is TGTGCCAGCAGTTGGGCGGGGTACTATGGCTACACCTTC. This chain connects TRBV6-2 or TRBV6-3 to TRBJ1-2, with no clear D. V dropped 4 bases and J dropped 3 bases, with 9 bases sitting between them. There are 13 residues in the CDR3. The germline V gene encodes CDR1 MNHEY and CDR2 SVGEGT.

This clone was seen a handful of times. The J gene is TRBJ2-3, the V gene TRBV30; TRBD1 matches at 11 bases. Germline V lookup: CDR1 GTSNPN, CDR2 SVGIG (reference sequence). This CDR3 is 16 amino acids long. J lost 4 bases, V lost 2 bases, and 8 bases had no gene match. The CDR3 reads CAWSFLPGQGADTQYF. For the CDR3, the DNA is TGTGCCTGGAGTTTCCTTCCGGGACAGGGGGCAGATACGCAGTATTTT.

The CDR3 nucleotides are TGTGCCAGCAGGGCTGGGGTTGACACCGGGGAGCTGTTTTTT. Residues: CASRAGVDTGELFF. The chain carries TRBV7-8 and TRBJ2-2; D unclear. The V end lost 6 bases, the J end lost 3 bases, and 11 bases lay between the germline ends. This CDR3 has 14 amino acids. Germline V gene sequence: CDR1 SGHVS, CDR2 FQNEAQ.

The chain joins TRBV7-9 to TRBJ2-2; TRBD2 might be the D (6 bases). CDR1 is SEHNR, CDR2 FQNEAQ, per germline (reference sequence). CDR3 size: 16 residues. V was shortened by 6 bases and J by 1 base, with 15 bases between the two germline ends. As DNA, the CDR3 is TGTGCCAGCAGTTCCCGGGGGAACCAGAACACCGGGGAGCTGTTTTTT. This codes for CASSSRGNQNTGELFF.

The genes are TRBV14 and TRBJ1-1; no clear D gene. The CDR3 has 13 amino acids. Looked up from germline, CDR1 is SGHDN and CDR2 is FVKESK. Trimming removed 0 bases from V and 2 bases from J, with 4 bases in between. The CDR3 nucleotides read TGTGCCAGCAGCCAAGATAGAAACACTGAAGCTTTCTTT. This codes for CASSQDRNTEAFF.

The chain combines TRBV6-5 with TRBJ2-7, with 8 bases fitting TRBD1. From germline, CDR1 is MNHEY and CDR2 SVGAGI. V dropped 5 bases and J dropped 3; count of bases not matched to a gene: 6. The CDR3 is 14 amino acids. CDR3 nucleotides: TGTGCCAGCAGTCAGCAGGGGGCAATCTACGAGCAGTACTTC. Protein: CASSQQGAIYEQYF.

This chain links TRBV19 with TRBJ1-2; TRBD1 is a possible D gene (5 bases). CDR1 and CDR2 from the germline V gene are LNHDA and SQIVND (reference sequence). Deletions cut 7 bases from V and 3 bases from J, with 15 bases between. The CDR3 covers 14 residues. The CDR3 nucleotides are TGTGCCAGTACCCCCAGGGTAGGGGACTATGGCTACACCTTC. Translation gives CASTPRVGDYGYTF.

This sequence joins TRBV10-1 and TRBJ2-7, with D possibly TRBD1 on 5 matching bases. The CDR3 length is 17 residues. Germline lookup yields CDR1 WNHNN and CDR2 SYGVQD (reference sequence). With 4 bases removed from V and 0 bases from J, the gap between germline ends came to 19 bases. The chain's CDR3 is CASSVRTRPLSSYEQYF. The CDR3 coding sequence is TGCGCCAGCAGTGTTCGGACAAGGCCTCTAAGCTCCTACGAGCAGTACTTC.

This clone was counted a single time. The genes are TRBV12-5 and TRBJ1-2; TRBD1 is a possible D gene (6 bases). The CDR3 has 13 amino acids. The V gene's germline CDR1 is LGHNT and CDR2 FRNRAP. The V and J ends lost 4 bases and 4 bases respectively, with 10 bases between them. In DNA form, the CDR3 reads TGTGCTAGTGGTTCGGACAGATTCTATGGCTACACCTTC. It specifies CASGSDRFYGYTF.

This chain joins TRBV7-9 and TRBJ2-1; 9 bases are a match to TRBD2. Germline trimming cut 6 bases from V and 9 bases from J; bases unmatched to any gene: 18. The CDR3 length is 17 residues. Germline lookup yields CDR1 SEHNR and CDR2 FQNEAQ (reference sequence). The CDR3 is CASSQRIAGAGIGEQFF. CDR3 DNA: TGTGCCAGCAGTCAGCGTATAGCGGGGGCTGGAATTGGTGAGCAGTTCTTC. The variable domain in full, completed from reference TRBV7-9 and TRBJ2-1, reads DTGVSQNPRHKITKRGQNVTFRCDPISEHNRLYWYRQTLGQGPEFLTYFQNEAQLEKSRLLSDRFSAERPKGSFSTLEIQRTEQGDSAMYLCASSQRIAGAGIGEQFFGPGTRLTVL.

The chain combines TRBV3-1 (or the pseudogene TRBV3-2) with TRBJ2-1, with 10 bases aligning to TRBD2. The germline CDR1 and CDR2 sequences are LGHDT and YNNKEL (reference sequence). With V trimmed by 0 bases and J by 6 bases, 5 bases remained unmatched. The CDR3 is made up of 16 amino acids. CDR3: CASSQDQRGGVNEQFF. CDR3 DNA sequence: TGTGCCAGCAGCCAAGATCAGCGGGGGGGCGTCAATGAGCAGTTCTTC.

The V gene is TRBV18, the J gene TRBJ2-1; TRBD2 agrees at 9 bases. The V segment lost 6 bases and the J segment 7 bases; nucleotides outside the gene matches: 4. The CDR3 is 13 amino acids. Germline-derived CDR1 and CDR2 are KGHSH and LQKENI. DNA of the CDR3: TGTGCCAGCTCGGGACTAGCTGTAAATGAGCAGTTCTTC. Translating gives CASSGLAVNEQFF.

J is TRBJ1-2 and V is TRBV18, with 9 bases matching TRBD1. The germline gives CDR1 KGHSH, CDR2 LQKENI. V was pared by 3 bases and J by 7 bases, with 6 bases of the junction left unmatched. The CDR3 consists of 14 residues. The CDR3 is CASSPGQGLAGYTF. CDR3 coding DNA: TGTGCCAGCTCACCGGGACAGGGATTAGCTGGCTACACCTTC.

The chain employs TRBV30 and TRBJ2-3; no firm D call. Trimming took 3 bases from V and 2 from J, leaving 6 bases between them. In germline, CDR1 is GTSNPN, CDR2 SVGIG (reference sequence). The CDR3 length is 12 residues. CDR3 coding DNA: TGTGCCTGGAGCCCGCCCACAGATACGCAGTATTTT. It yields the protein CAWSPPTDTQYF.

Many counts were recorded for this clone. The genes are TRBV5-4 and TRBJ2-5; 8 nucleotides match TRBD2. The CDR3 extends over 14 amino acids. V lost 2 bases, J lost 5 bases, and 5 bases stayed unmatched. Germline-derived CDR1 and CDR2 are SGHNT and YYREEE (reference sequence). The CDR3 nucleotides are TGTGCCAGCAGCTTCACGGGGGGGCTCGAGACCCAGTACTTC. It encodes CASSFTGGLETQYF.

The chain couples TRBV30 to TRBJ1-1; D remains ambiguous. The CDR3 length is 12 residues. CDR1 GTSNPN and CDR2 SVGIG come from the germline V gene (reference sequence). V dropped 4 bases and J dropped 0 bases, with 6 bases sitting between them. The CDR3 loop reads CAWTRLNTEAFF. For the CDR3, the DNA is TGTGCCTGGACCCGTCTGAACACTGAAGCTTTCTTT.